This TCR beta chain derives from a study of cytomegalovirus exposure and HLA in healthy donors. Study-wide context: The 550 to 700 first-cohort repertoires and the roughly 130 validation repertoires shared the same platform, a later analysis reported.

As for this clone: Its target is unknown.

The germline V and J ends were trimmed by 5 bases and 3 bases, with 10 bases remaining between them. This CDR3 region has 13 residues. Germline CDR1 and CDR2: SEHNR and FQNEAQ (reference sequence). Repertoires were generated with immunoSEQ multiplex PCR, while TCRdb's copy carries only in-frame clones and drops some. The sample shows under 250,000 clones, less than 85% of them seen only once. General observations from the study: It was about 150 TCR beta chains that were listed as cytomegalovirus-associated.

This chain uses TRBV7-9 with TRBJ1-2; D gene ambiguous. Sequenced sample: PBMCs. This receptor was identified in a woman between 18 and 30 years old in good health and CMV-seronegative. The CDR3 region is CASSPYGDYGYTF. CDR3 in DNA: TGTGCCAGCAGCCCCTACGGGGACTATGGCTACACCTTC. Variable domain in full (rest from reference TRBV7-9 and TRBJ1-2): DTGVSQNPRHKITKRGQNVTFRCDPISEHNRLYWYRQTLGQGPEFLTYFQNEAQLEKSRLLSDRFSAERPKGSFSTLEIQRTEQGDSAMYLCASSPYGDYGYTFGSGTRLTVV.